These T cell receptor beta chains were read from a single sample in a study of T cells in Graves' hyperthyroidism and ophthalmopathy. TCRdb used MiXCR to reprocess the multiplex PCR reads, holding one entry per CDR3 protein. The data contain almost 600,000 distinct CDR3 sequences, 46% of them singletons. The specimen sequenced was peripheral blood or thyroid tissue (not recorded which). All receptors derive from a woman aged 18-29 years with Graves' hyperthyroidism. CDR3s include the opening cysteine and the closing phenylalanine or tryptophan. A D gene is named only where the DNA matches it firmly. The size field is filled for only some rows; it gives once, few, many or a size class.

clone_size j_call d_call v_call cdr3_aa cdr3_nt
NA TRBJ2-1 TRBD2 TRBV9 CVSTMGGGSSYNEQFF TGTGTCAGCACCATGGGGGGAGGGAGCTCCTACAATGAGCAGTTCTTC
many TRBJ1-1 NA TRBV19 CASSLIMADTEAFF TGTGCCAGTAGTCTGATCATGGCAGACACTGAAGCTTTCTTT
NA TRBJ2-7 TRBD1 TRBV15 CATSRDGQGVYEQYF TGTGCCACCAGCAGAGACGGACAGGGGGTCTACGAGCAGTACTTC
many TRBJ2-7 NA TRBV7-2 CASSPPRQPPYEQYF TGTGCCAGCAGCCCTCCTCGACAGCCCCCCTACGAGCAGTACTTC
many TRBJ2-7 TRBD2 TRBV20-1 CSARSLAGYSEQYF TGCAGTGCCAGGTCACTAGCGGGATACTCCGAGCAGTACTTC
NA TRBJ2-1 TRBD2 TRBV24-1 CATTTPGASGSYEQFF TGTGCCACCACCACCCCCGGGGCTAGCGGGAGTTATGAGCAGTTCTTC
NA TRBJ1-4 NA TRBV20-1 CSAREGGEKLFF TGCAGTGCTAGAGAGGGGGGAGAAAAACTGTTTTTT
many TRBJ2-7 TRBD1 TRBV29-1 CSVTGAAYEQYF TGCAGCGTGACAGGGGCCGCCTACGAGCAGTACTTC
NA TRBJ2-1 TRBD2 TRBV7-2 CASSLGTSGTYNEQFF TGTGCCAGCAGCTTAGGGACTAGCGGGACCTACAATGAGCAGTTCTTC
many TRBJ2-5 TRBD2 TRBV20-1 CSARLAGGPWYETQYF TGCAGTGCTAGACTAGCGGGAGGGCCTTGGTATGAGACCCAGTACTTC
NA TRBJ2-7 TRBD2 TRBV20-1 CSARAREGREQFF TGCAGTGCTAGGGCGCGGGAGGGCCGGGAGCAGTTTTTT
NA TRBJ2-1 TRBD1 TRBV20-1 CSRDREDEQFF TGCAGTCGGGACAGGGAGGATGAGCAGTTCTTC
many TRBJ1-3 NA TRBV12-3/TRBV12-4 CASSLYGSSSGNTIYF TGTGCCAGCAGTTTATACGGCTCGAGCTCTGGAAACACCATATATTTT
many TRBJ2-2 TRBD2 TRBV2 CACQAGEVTGELFF TGTGCCTGCCAAGCGGGAGAAGTCACCGGGGAGCTGTTTTTT
once TRBJ2-7 TRBD2 TRBV15 CATSGTSGNYEQYF TGTGCCACCAGCGGGACTAGCGGGAACTACGAGCAGTACTTC
NA TRBJ1-2 TRBD1 TRBV5-4 CASSIRGTGGYTF TGTGCCAGCAGCATACGCGGGACAGGGGGCTACACCTTC
NA TRBJ2-7 TRBD1 TRBV9 CASSGRTGALEQYF TGTGCCAGCAGCGGACGGACAGGGGCCCTCGAGCAGTACTTC
few TRBJ2-5 NA TRBV2 CASSDGGGQPQYF TGTGCCAGCAGTGACGGCGGGGGCCAGCCCCAGTACTTC
many TRBJ2-7 TRBD1 TRBV18 CASSPRQGQSYEQYF TGTGCCAGCTCTCCTAGACAGGGACAAAGCTACGAGCAGTACTTC
NA TRBJ1-2 NA TRBV29-1 CSLDRMEYGYTF TGCAGCTTAGACAGAATGGAGTATGGCTACACCTTC
once TRBJ1-5 TRBD1 TRBV6-5 CASGLLSGQGRNQPQHF TGTGCCAGCGGACTTCTCTCTGGACAGGGTCGCAATCAGCCCCAGCATTTT
few TRBJ2-7 NA TRBV29-1 CSVGEVSYNEQYF TGCAGCGTGGGGGAGGTTTCCTACAATGAGCAGTACTTC
many TRBJ2-5 TRBD2 TRBV9 CASSVGGGRRQETQYF TGTGCCAGCAGCGTAGGGGGCGGGAGACGCCAAGAGACCCAGTACTTC
many TRBJ2-7 TRBD1 TRBV20-1 CSATGGTDPYEQYF TGCAGTGCCACCGGTGGGACAGACCCTTACGAGCAGTACTTC
many TRBJ1-1 TRBD1 TRBV12-3/TRBV12-4 CASSPGTATEAFF TGTGCCAGCAGTCCAGGGACAGCGACCGAAGCTTTCTTT
NA TRBJ1-2 NA TRBV20-1 CSAADRRNYGYTF TGCAGTGCGGCAGACAGACGAAACTATGGCTACACCTTC
NA TRBJ2-6 NA TRBV7-8 CASRSPFGANVLTF TGTGCCAGCAGGTCGCCTTTTGGGGCCAACGTCCTGACTTTC
many TRBJ2-7 TRBD1 TRBV24-1 CATSDSGTGYEQYF TGTGCCACCAGTGACTCCGGGACAGGCTACGAGCAGTACTTC
few TRBJ2-7 NA TRBV4-2 CASSQDPQPTYEQYF TGTGCCAGCAGCCAAGATCCGCAGCCAACCTACGAGCAGTACTTC
many TRBJ1-1 NA TRBV4-3 CASSQDRSPDTEAFF TGCGCCAGCAGCCAAGATCGGAGTCCGGACACTGAAGCTTTCTTT
many TRBJ2-7 TRBD1 TRBV20-1 CSAYPGQGHEQYF TGCAGTGCTTACCCGGGACAGGGACACGAGCAGTACTTC
many TRBJ2-2 NA TRBV6-6 CATGIGELFF TGTGCCACCGGAATCGGGGAGCTGTTTTTT
NA TRBJ2-3 NA TRBV7-3 CASSRDFTDTQYF TGTGCCAGCAGCCGGGACTTCACAGATACGCAGTATTTT
few TRBJ2-1 NA TRBV29-1 CSVQHNEQFF TGCAGCGTCCAACACAATGAGCAGTTCTTC
NA TRBJ2-6 NA TRBV12-3/TRBV12-4 CASSERKDRANVLTF TGTGCCAGCAGTGAACGTAAGGACAGGGCCAACGTCCTGACTTTC
NA TRBJ2-5 NA TRBV7-9 CASSPSGLGEETQYF TGTGCCAGCAGCCCAAGCGGTCTGGGAGAAGAGACCCAGTACTTC
many TRBJ2-1 NA TRBV2 CASSERLASNEQFF TGTGCCAGCAGTGAGAGGCTAGCGTCGAATGAGCAGTTCTTC
many TRBJ1-2 NA TRBV12-3/TRBV12-4 CASSTRRLGGYGYTF TGTGCCAGCAGTACCCGACGTCTGGGGGGGTATGGCTACACCTTC
once TRBJ2-2 TRBD2 TRBV20-1 CSAFWGGSGAGGLFF TGCAGTGCTTTCTGGGGCGGGAGCGGAGCCGGGGGGCTGTTTTTT
few TRBJ1-1 NA TRBV30 CAWSPIIRRNTEAFF TGTGCCTGGAGTCCCATCATCAGGAGGAACACTGAAGCTTTCTTT
many TRBJ2-5 NA TRBV27 CASSLSGSETQYF TGTGCCAGCAGTTTATCGGGTTCAGAGACCCAGTACTTC
many TRBJ2-7 NA TRBV12-3/TRBV12-4 CASSLAYSTGEQYF TGTGCCAGCAGTTTAGCGTACTCGACGGGGGAGCAGTACTTC
NA TRBJ2-2 NA TRBV7-3 CASSLLPGSGELFF TGTGCCAGCAGCTTACTTCCAGGGTCCGGGGAGCTGTTTTTT
NA TRBJ1-1 NA TRBV9 CASSVEAQGANTEAFF TGTGCCAGCAGTGTCGAGGCGCAGGGAGCGAACACTGAAGCTTTCTTT
NA TRBJ2-7 NA TRBV6-1 CASSEAGTATPYEQYF TGTGCCAGCAGTGAAGCTGGAACAGCGACTCCCTACGAGCAGTACTTC
many TRBJ2-6 NA TRBV15 CATSRGSGGANVLTF TGTGCCACCAGCAGAGGTTCCGGGGGGGCCAACGTCCTGACTTTC
NA TRBJ1-2 NA TRBV4-1 CASSHPEKNYGYTF TGCGCCAGCAGCCACCCAGAGAAGAACTATGGCTACACCTTC
NA TRBJ2-7 TRBD2 TRBV7-9 CASSYSGRAAERYF TGTGCCAGCAGCTATAGCGGGAGGGCCGCCGAGCGGTACTTC
NA TRBJ1-1 NA TRBV7-8 CASSPWGGTQGTEAFF TGTGCCAGCAGCCCCTGGGGGGGGACCCAGGGTACTGAAGCTTTCTTT
NA TRBJ1-2 NA TRBV19 CASSIPSGSYGYTF TGTGCCAGTAGTATCCCCAGCGGGAGTTATGGCTACACCTTC
few TRBJ2-7 NA TRBV4-3 CASSQDASEAPYEQYF TGCGCCAGCAGCCAAGATGCAAGCGAGGCCCCCTACGAGCAGTACTTC